This TCR beta chain emerged from a study of cytomegalovirus exposure and HLA in healthy donors. Study information: A prior analysis found 95 million to 140 million unique TCR beta sequences from around 180 million T cells. General study findings and limits: Per published reports, the classifier diagnosed cytomegalovirus status with high specificity and sensitivity. A later analysis linked a missense DCLRE1C variant to TCR beta V- and J-gene trimming. The records held CMV serostatus as the only immune exposure information.

The CDR3 spans 12 residues. Germline CDR1 is WNHNN and CDR2 is SYGVQD (reference sequence). The germline V and J ends were trimmed by 5 bases and 6 bases, with 7 bases remaining between them. Primers for the PCR totalled 60 Vbeta and 13 Jbeta. Generated by immunoSEQ multiplex PCR, the TCRdb table keeps only in-frame clones and is missing some. The sample lists about 190,000 clones, roughly four fifths occurring once. Remarks on this clone: Antigen unknown.

Sequencing was performed on PBMCs. The clonotype was recovered from a woman younger than 45 in good health and CMV-seropositive. This sequence joins TRBV10-1 and TRBJ2-2; perhaps TRBD1 as D (6 bases). The CDR3, as DNA: TGCGCCAGCAGTAAGGGGGCCGGGGAGCTGTTTTTT. This encodes CASSKGAGELFF.